This TCR beta chain comes out of a study of shared clonotypes between healthy human individuals. The study, taken as a whole, reports: An effect of sequencing depth on clonotype sharing among donors was expected. Naive subsets tended to show greater estimated richness than memory subsets.

Germline lookup yields CDR1 SGHTA and CDR2 FQGNSA. V was trimmed by 1 base and J by 2 bases, leaving 7 bases between them. This CDR3 has 14 residues. Sequencing used immunoSEQ multiplex PCR; TCRdb keeps in-frame clones, though not all of them. The sample holds roughly 2.5 million clones, around 90% seen once. A CD45RA-negative memory subset and a CD45RA+ naive subset were separated from the CD4+ cells. In regard to this clone: The antigen remains unidentified.

V gene TRBV7-2 combines with J gene TRBJ2-3; D remains unclear. Source material: naive CD4+ T cells sorted from blood. Subset reported: CD45RA+ positively selected. This clonotype was obtained from a man between 18 and 35 years old in good health. The CDR3 bases are TGTGCCAGCAGCTTAGTCGGCTACACAGATACGCAGTATTTT. Its translation is CASSLVGYTDTQYF.